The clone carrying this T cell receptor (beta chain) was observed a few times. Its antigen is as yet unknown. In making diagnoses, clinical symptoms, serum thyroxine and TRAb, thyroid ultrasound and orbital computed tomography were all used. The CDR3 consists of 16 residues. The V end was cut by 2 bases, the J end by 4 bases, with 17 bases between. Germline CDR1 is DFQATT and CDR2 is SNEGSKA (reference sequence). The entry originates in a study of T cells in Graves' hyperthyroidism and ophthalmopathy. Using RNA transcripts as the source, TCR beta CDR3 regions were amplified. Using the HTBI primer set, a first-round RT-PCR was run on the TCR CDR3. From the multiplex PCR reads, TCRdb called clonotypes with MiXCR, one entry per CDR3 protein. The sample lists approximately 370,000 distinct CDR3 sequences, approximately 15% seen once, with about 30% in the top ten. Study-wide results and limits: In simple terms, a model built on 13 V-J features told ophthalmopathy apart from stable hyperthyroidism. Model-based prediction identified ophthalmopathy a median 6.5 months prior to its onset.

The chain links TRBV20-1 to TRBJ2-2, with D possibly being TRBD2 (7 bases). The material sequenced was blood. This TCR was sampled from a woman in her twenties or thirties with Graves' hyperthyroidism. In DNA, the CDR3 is TGCAGTGCTAGACCGGCCGGGGGGCGAGGCACCGGGGAGCTGTTTTTT. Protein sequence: CSARPAGGRGTGELFF.